This TCR beta chain is from a study of tumor and adjacent non-tumor tissue in lung cancer. The wider study: About 4.17 million productive TCRbeta reads were obtained per sample on average.

Three rounds of nested PCR, following a modified ARM-PCR protocol, produced the TCRbeta library. Each CDR3 protein gets one entry after TCRdb re-called the multiplex PCR reads with MiXCR. The table has 75,000 to 90,000 distinct CDR3 sequences, under 80% seen once. Germline CDR1 reads SGHAT; CDR2 reads FQNNGV. The CDR3 totals 15 residues. Deletions cut 11 bases from V and 7 bases from J, with 25 bases between. This sample's RNA came from whole unsorted tissue. The normal lung tissue was taken more than 3 cm from the tumor edge. Chemotherapy-naive patients with new lung cancer underwent thoracic surgery in China, August–late 2014.

The sequenced sample was distant non-tumor lung tissue. The origin of this receptor is a woman aged 45 to 65 with non-small cell lung cancer. The V gene is TRBV11-2, the J gene TRBJ2-3, with D possibly TRBD1 on 6 matching bases. The CDR3 DNA reads TGTGCCGACAACTTAGGACCCCCAGGGGACCATACGCAGTATTTT. Its protein product is CADNLGPPGDHTQYF. Using reference TRBV11-2 and TRBJ2-3 for the parts outside the CDR3, the full variable domain is EAGVAQSPRYKIIEKRQSVAFWCNPISGHATLYWYQQILGQGPKLLIQFQNNGVVDDSQLPKDRFSAERLKGVDSTLKIQPAKLEDSAVYLCADNLGPPGDHTQYFGPGTRLTVL.